This T cell receptor (beta chain) was recorded in a study of T-cell reconstitution after alpha-beta-depleted transplantation in children. Notes on this clonotype: The antigen is unknown.

Unique molecular identifiers featured in how the TCRbeta library was prepared. TCRdb reanalysed the PCR reads using MiXCR and keeps one entry per CDR3 protein. This table holds about 440,000 distinct CDR3 sequences, 43% found once. Study findings and constraints: It was reported that alpha-beta T cells came from several hundred expanded graft clones (about two months after transplant). Where some patients showed high TCRbeta diversity at day 60, it came from recipient T cells and thymic progenitors that had survived.

Germline loops: CDR1 MNHNS, CDR2 SASEGT. CDR3 length equals 14 residues. With 7 bases clipped from V and 11 bases from J, the junction kept 10 bases outside the gene matches. The source was PBMCs, collected before TCRalphabeta/CD19-depleted stem cell transplant. This clonotype originated in a girl aged 2-10 years with aplastic anemia, due to receive a stem cell transplant. The rearrangement joins TRBV6-1 to TRBJ2-1; 11 positions agree with TRBD2. For the CDR3, the DNA is TGTGCCAGCACTCCTTGGGGACTAGCGGTCCAGCAGTTCTTC. It codes for CASTPWGLAVQQFF.